A selection of T cell receptor beta chains follows, all from one sample in a study of OX40 agonist ivuxolimab in advanced cancers. Here immunoSEQ multiplex PCR was the method, and the copy in TCRdb shows in-frame clones only, minus some. The sample consists of 60,000 to 65,000 clones, 92% of them appearing once. The sample here was CD4+ or CD8+ T cells sorted from blood, taken in a trial of the OX40 agonist ivuxolimab. These receptor sequences come from an adult with an advanced solid tumor such as melanoma, head and neck, liver or kidney cancer. CDR3s include the opening cysteine and the closing phenylalanine or tryptophan. Fields, in order: CDR3 length, V gene, D gene, clone size, J gene, CDR3 protein, CDR3 DNA. D genes are given only for firm matches. Some rows have no size entry. The others give once, few or many, or a class for an expanded clone.

>15|TRBV9|NA|NA|TRBJ1-4
CASSVRPATNEKLFF
TGTGCCAGCAGCGTACGGCCCGCAACTAATGAAAAACTGTTTTTT
>13|TRBV14|TRBD1|few|TRBJ1-2
CASSQGQGGGYTF
TGTGCCAGCAGTCAAGGACAGGGGGGAGGCTACACCTTC
>14|TRBV5-1|TRBD1|NA|TRBJ1-2
CASERRGRLYGYTF
TGTGCCAGCGAACGGAGGGGGCGCCTCTATGGCTACACCTTC
>13|TRBV2|NA|NA|TRBJ2-7
CASINRGDHLLYF
TGTGCCAGCATTAACCGAGGAGACCACCTCTTGTACTTC
>15|TRBV19|TRBD1|NA|TRBJ1-1
CASRPQGVKNTEAFF
TGTGCCAGTAGACCACAGGGGGTGAAGAACACTGAAGCTTTCTTT
>16|TRBV19|TRBD1|NA|TRBJ1-1
CATTRTGRVMNTEAFF
TGTGCCACAACCCGGACAGGGCGGGTCATGAACACTGAAGCTTTCTTT
>16|TRBV4-2|TRBD1|NA|TRBJ1-1
CASSQALTGVNTEAFF
TGTGCCAGCAGCCAAGCTCTAACAGGGGTTAATACTGAAGCTTTCTTT
>15|TRBV5-1|NA|NA|TRBJ2-3
CASSLTAGTQDTQYF
TGCGCCAGCAGCCTAACCGCCGGGACCCAAGATACGCAGTATTTT
>13|TRBV7-9|TRBD2|once|TRBJ2-7
CASSLAGGNEQYF
TGTGCCAGCAGCTTAGCGGGGGGGAACGAGCAGTACTTC
>15|TRBV6-6|TRBD1|NA|TRBJ1-3
CASSYDRGGGNTIYF
TGTGCCAGCAGTTACGACAGGGGAGGAGGGAACACCATATATTTT
>12|TRBV6-1|TRBD2|NA|TRBJ2-3
CASTSGGDTQYF
TGTGCCAGCACGTCGGGGGGAGATACGCAGTATTTT
>14|TRBV10-3|TRBD1|NA|TRBJ1-5
CAIRSTGGGQPQHF
TGTGCCATCAGGAGTACAGGGGGCGGTCAGCCCCAGCATTTT
>15|TRBV10-3|TRBD2|NA|TRBJ2-5
CASSGLAGVQETQYF
TGTGCCTCCTCGGGACTAGCGGGAGTTCAAGAGACCCAGTACTTC
>12|TRBV5-5|NA|NA|TRBJ1-1
CASRGGVDEAFF
TGTGCCAGCAGGGGGGGTGTCGATGAAGCTTTCTTT
>15|TRBV19|NA|NA|TRBJ2-5
CASISRASYQETQYF
TGTGCCAGTATTTCCAGGGCCAGCTACCAAGAGACCCAGTACTTC
>15|TRBV29-1|NA|once|TRBJ1-1
CSVTLGGGMNTEAFF
TGCAGCGTCACCCTTGGCGGAGGCATGAACACTGAAGCTTTCTTT
>15|TRBV5-1|NA|NA|TRBJ2-1
CASSLGGTTYNEQFF
TGCGCCAGCAGCTTGGGCGGGACCACCTACAATGAGCAGTTCTTC
>15|TRBV5-1|NA|NA|TRBJ2-3
CASSRGNPSTDTQYF
TGCGCCAGCAGCAGGGGTAACCCTAGCACAGATACGCAGTATTTT
>13|TRBV30|NA|NA|TRBJ1-5
CAWSGQGNQPQHF
TGTGCCTGGAGTGGACAGGGCAATCAGCCCCAGCATTTT
>15|TRBV6-7|NA|NA|TRBJ2-7
CASSYLGPCREEQYF
TGTGCCAGCAGTTACCTCGGGCCCTGTAGGGAAGAGCAGTACTTC
>14|TRBV4-1|NA|NA|TRBJ2-3
CASSQSGSGNTQYF
TGCGCCAGCAGCCAAAGCGGTTCTGGGAATACGCAGTATTTT
>13|TRBV10-1|NA|NA|TRBJ1-1
CASSGGRNTEAFF
TGCGCCAGCAGCGGGGGGCGCAACACTGAAGCTTTCTTT
>14|TRBV7-6|NA|NA|TRBJ1-2
CASSHDRGSSGYTF
TGTGCCAGCAGCCACGACCGAGGATCGAGTGGCTACACCTTC
>16|TRBV6-5|NA|once|TRBJ1-6
CASSYTKTSILSPLHF
TGTGCCAGCAGCTACACTAAGACCTCAATCCTATCACCCCTCCACTTT
>15|TRBV6-1|TRBD2|NA|TRBJ2-1
CASSVGLAGYNEQFF
TGTGCCAGCAGTGTGGGACTAGCGGGGTACAATGAGCAGTTCTTC
>16|TRBV11-2|NA|NA|TRBJ1-3
CASSLDRTGTGNTIYF
TGTGCCAGCAGCTTAGACCGCACGGGGACCGGAAACACCATATATTTT
>12|TRBV12-2|NA|NA|TRBJ1-2
CASRLGLIGYTF
TGTGCAAGTCGCTTAGGACTGATTGGCTACACCTTC
>15|TRBV9|TRBD1|once|TRBJ1-4
CASSVAGGNNEKLFF
TGTGCCAGCAGCGTAGCAGGGGGGAATAATGAAAAACTGTTTTTT
>12|TRBV5-6|NA|NA|TRBJ1-1
CASSQQEGEAFF
TGTGCCAGCAGCCAACAGGAGGGTGAAGCTTTCTTT
>12|TRBV7-9|NA|NA|TRBJ2-7
CASSPLVSEQYF
TGTGCCAGCAGCCCACTAGTCTCCGAGCAGTACTTC
>13|TRBV18|NA|NA|TRBJ1-2
CASSPEGSYGYTF
TGTGCCAGCTCACCAGAGGGTTCCTATGGCTACACCTTC
>13|TRBV30|NA|few|TRBJ1-6
CAWTLRGELPLHF
TGTGCCTGGACCCTCCGGGGAGAGCTACCCCTCCACTTT
>11|TRBV20-1|NA|once|TRBJ2-3
CSDTPQDTQYF
TGCAGTGACACCCCGCAAGATACGCAGTATTTT
>14|TRBV19|NA|few|TRBJ1-5
CASSTGSDNQPQHF
TGTGCCAGTTCTACAGGGTCCGACAATCAGCCCCAGCATTTT
>14|TRBV6-1|NA|NA|TRBJ2-1
CASSELRGYNEQFF
TGTGCCAGCAGTGAATTACGTGGGTACAATGAGCAGTTCTTC